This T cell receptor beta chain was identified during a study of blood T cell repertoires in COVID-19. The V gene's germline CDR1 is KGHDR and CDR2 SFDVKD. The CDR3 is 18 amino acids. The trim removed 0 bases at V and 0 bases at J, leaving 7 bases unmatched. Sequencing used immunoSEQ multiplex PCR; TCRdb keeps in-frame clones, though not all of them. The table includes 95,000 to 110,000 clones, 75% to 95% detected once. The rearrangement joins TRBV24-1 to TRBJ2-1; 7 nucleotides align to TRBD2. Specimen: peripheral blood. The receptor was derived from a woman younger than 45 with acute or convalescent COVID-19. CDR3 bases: TGTGCCACCAGTGATTTGGGAACGAGCGGGAACTCCTACAATGAGCAGTTCTTC. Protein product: CATSDLGTSGNSYNEQFF.